These 7 T cell receptor beta chains share one sample of origin, sequenced in a study of CD8 T cells in ankylosing spondylitis. Their antigen targets remain unknown. Regarding the study as a whole: A motif of several highly homologous TCR beta variants was seen as apparently characteristic of ankylosing spondylitis blood.

MiXCR, applied by TCRdb to the 5' RACE reads, yields one record per CDR3 protein. The sample has roughly 700,000 distinct CDR3 sequences, 15% to 20% seen once. Sequenced material: blood, either unsorted or a sorted T cell fraction (not recorded which). The source is a male donor with ankylosing spondylitis.

The V gene is TRBV5-5, the J gene TRBJ1-1, with D tentatively TRBD1 (5 bases). The V end lost 0 bases, the J end lost 2 bases, and 11 bases lay between the germline ends. This CDR3 comprises 15 residues. Germline V gives CDR1 SGHKS, CDR2 YYEKEE (reference sequence). The DNA for the CDR3 is TGTGCCAGCAGCTTGGAGACAGCCGGAAACACTGAAGCTTTCTTT. Protein: CASSLETAGNTEAFF.

In this sample, this clonotype turned up a few times. The chain is built from TRBV4-2 and TRBJ2-1, with 8 bases aligning to TRBD2. Per germline, CDR1 LGHNA and CDR2 YNFKEQ. Losses at the gene ends were 4 bases for V and 2 bases for J; bases not matched to a gene: 10. The CDR3 spans 17 residues. The CDR3 spells CASSPRSSGMTYNEQFF. Written as DNA, the CDR3 is TGTGCCAGCAGCCCCCGAAGTAGCGGGATGACCTACAATGAGCAGTTCTTC.

The chain combines TRBV27 with TRBJ1-5; weak D call: TRBD1 (5 bases). V dropped 3 bases and J dropped 5 bases, with 11 bases sitting between them. The CDR3 runs to 14 residues. The germline CDR1 and CDR2 sequences are MNHEY and SMNVEV (reference sequence). In nucleotides, the CDR3 is TGTGCCAGCAGTTTGGGGGGTAACTATCAGCCCCAGCATTTT. Translating gives CASSLGGNYQPQHF.

CDR3 sequence: CASSQARPVSGSIGIYEQYF. DNA for the CDR3: TGTGCCAGCAGCCAAGCAAGGCCGGTTAGCGGGAGTATTGGCATCTACGAGCAGTACTTC. The genes are TRBV4-2 and TRBJ2-7; 9 positions match TRBD2. The CDR3 loop spans 20 amino acids. The J segment lost 3 bases and the V segment lost 1 base, leaving 19 bases of the junction unmatched. The germline V gene encodes CDR1 LGHNA and CDR2 YNFKEQ.

This chain uses TRBV12-3 or TRBV12-4 with TRBJ2-5, with D possibly TRBD2 on 5 matching bases. The CDR3 contains 14 residues. With 5 bases removed from V and 9 bases from J, the gap between germline ends came to 19 bases. The CDR3 nucleotides read TGTGCCAGCAGTACCTCCACGGGGAGAAGTTCCCAGTACTTC. Translated: CASSTSTGRSSQYF.

V gene TRBV20-1 combines with J gene TRBJ1-2; D is unclear. CDR1 and CDR2 (germline): DFQATT, SNEGSKA (reference sequence). V was shortened by 2 bases and J by 5 bases, with 9 bases between the two germline ends. CDR3 length: 12 amino acids. In nucleotides, the CDR3 is TGCAGTGCTAGAACCGACGTATATGGCTACACCTTC. It translates to CSARTDVYGYTF.

This chain joins TRBV5-1 and TRBJ2-5; D is uncertain. Germline V lookup: CDR1 SGHRS, CDR2 YFSETQ. The CDR3 loop spans 15 amino acids. The V end was cut by 0 bases, the J end by 5 bases, with 14 bases between. The CDR3 here is CASSLGDFLRETQYF. The CDR3 DNA reads TGCGCCAGCAGCTTGGGTGACTTCCTAAGGGAGACCCAGTACTTC.